The 19 T cell receptor beta chains below were found in one sample sequenced in a study of T cell repertoires in cytomegalovirus infection. TCRdb redid the calling of the reads with MiXCR, one entry per CDR3 protein. The sample consists of 230,000 or so distinct CDR3 sequences, approximately 15% of them appearing once. Sequencing was done on a sample of CD8+ T cells from PBMCs. These receptors were collected from a human donor in good health (CMV status not recorded). Some clones in this sample may be carry-over from other donors' samples.

The V and J genes are TRBV12-3 or TRBV12-4 and TRBJ1-1; 9 bases fit TRBD1. Trimming took 10 bases from V and 5 from J; bases not matched to a gene: 11. The CDR3 has 14 amino acids. The CDR3 DNA reads TGTGCCACCGGGGACAGGGCAATGGGAACTGAAGCTTTCTTT. Translating gives CATGDRAMGTEAFF.

The chain carries TRBV2 and TRBJ2-7, with 7 nucleotides matching TRBD1. The germline CDR1 and CDR2 sequences are SNHLY and FYNNEI. Trimming removed 3 bases from V and 3 bases from J; junction bases left unmatched: 8. The CDR3 length is 15 residues. The CDR3 sequence is CASSDPTGSYYEQYF. The CDR3 DNA reads TGTGCCAGCAGTGACCCGACAGGGAGTTACTACGAGCAGTACTTC.

This clonotype was observed at least ten times. The genes are TRBV7-2 and TRBJ2-3, with 13 positions matching TRBD2. CDR1 and CDR2 (germline): SGHTA, FQGNSA. Trimming took 5 bases from V and 0 from J; bases not matched to a gene: 2. The CDR3 contains 16 residues. The CDR3 coding sequence is TGTGCCAGCAGCCCACTAGCGGGGGGGAGCACAGATACGCAGTATTTT. Protein product: CASSPLAGGSTDTQYF.

The rearrangement joins TRBV4-1 to TRBJ1-6; 7 bases align to TRBD1. Germline CDR1 MGHRA, CDR2 YSYEKL. Losses at the gene ends were 4 bases for V and 14 bases for J; bases not matched to a gene: 14. CDR3 length: 15 amino acids. In DNA, the CDR3 is TGCGCCAGCAGCCCCTCCGGGACAGCCAGATCGGCCCTCCACTTT. It yields the protein CASSPSGTARSALHF.

This clonotype appeared a few times. V gene TRBV7-9 combines with J gene TRBJ2-7; the D gene is possibly TRBD2 (5 bases). From germline, CDR1 is SEHNR and CDR2 FQNEAQ (reference sequence). The length of the CDR3 is 12 residues. Trimming removed 3 bases at V and 7 bases at J, with 10 bases between. The CDR3 protein is CASSLKAAEQYF. The DNA of the CDR3 is TGTGCCAGCAGCTTGAAAGCGGCTGAGCAGTACTTC.

This clonotype was seen many times. This sequence joins TRBV7-8 and TRBJ1-5; 9 positions match TRBD1. The CDR3 has 15 amino acids. V shed 5 bases, J shed 5 bases, and the junction held 7 bases outside the gene matches. Germline CDR1 and CDR2: SGHVS and FQNEAQ. CDR3 nucleotide sequence: TGTGCCAGCAGCGTATACAGGGGGCCCCATCAGCCCCAGCATTTT. Amino acids: CASSVYRGPHQPQHF.

This clonotype occurred many times. The V and J genes are TRBV28 and TRBJ2-5, with a possible D match to TRBD1 (5 bases). Germline CDR1 and CDR2: MDHEN and SYDVKM. Trimming shortened V by 3 bases and J by 2 bases, and 10 bases separated the two germline ends. The CDR3 covers 14 residues. This chain's CDR3 is CASSFEQDQETQYF. CDR3 sequence (DNA): TGTGCCAGCAGTTTCGAACAGGATCAAGAGACCCAGTACTTC.

In this sample, this clonotype turned up a few times. The chain employs TRBV6-2 or TRBV6-3 and TRBJ1-1; TRBD1 matches 7 bases. Germline assignment: CDR1 MNHEY and CDR2 SVGEGT. This CDR3 is 12 amino acids long. The junction had 6 bases not matched to a gene; V was cut back by 6 bases and J by 8 bases. The CDR3 sequence is CASSTDRVEAFF. The CDR3 DNA is TGTGCCAGCAGCACTGACAGGGTGGAAGCTTTCTTT.

This clonotype was detected a few times. The V call is TRBV6-2 or TRBV6-3, the J call TRBJ2-1; no reliable D call. Trimming took off 2 bases at V and 4 bases at J, with 15 bases between the two ends. Germline CDR1 reads MNHEY; CDR2 reads SVGEGT. The length of the CDR3 is 16 residues. The CDR3 region is CASSYPPATQYNEQFF. The CDR3 nucleotides read TGTGCCAGCAGTTACCCCCCTGCCACCCAATACAATGAGCAGTTCTTC.

This chain connects TRBV15 to TRBJ1-2; 7 bases agree with TRBD1. The germline CDR1 and CDR2 sequences are LNHNV and YYDKDF (reference sequence). This CDR3 has 15 amino acids. V lost 5 bases to trimming and J lost 8 bases; unmatched junction nucleotides: 14. The DNA for the CDR3 is TGTGCCACCAGCGTTCGATTCGACAGGGTTTACGGCTACACCTTC. This translates into CATSVRFDRVYGYTF.

This clonotype was seen only a few times. The chain is built from TRBV27 and TRBJ2-1; 9 bases map to TRBD1. The trim removed 2 bases at V and 9 bases at J, leaving 14 bases unmatched. CDR1 and CDR2 from the germline V gene are MNHEY and SMNVEV (reference sequence). The CDR3 is made up of 17 amino acids. The DNA of the CDR3 is TGTGCCAGCAGTTTAATAATTACGGGACAGGGAACGGGTGAGCAGTTCTTC. Encoded protein: CASSLIITGQGTGEQFF.

The sample holds a few counts of this clonotype. This chain uses TRBV4-1 with TRBJ2-2; 12 nucleotides align to TRBD1. V shed 1 base, J shed 3 bases, and the junction held 9 bases outside the gene matches. Germline loops: CDR1 MGHRA, CDR2 YSYEKL. The CDR3 is made up of 19 amino acids. CDR3 protein: CASSQGAPGQGAHTGELFF. In DNA, the CDR3 is TGCGCCAGCAGCCAAGGAGCGCCGGGACAGGGGGCGCACACCGGGGAGCTGTTTTTT.

Only a few counts were recorded for this clonotype. The CDR3 nucleotides read TGTGCCAGCAGCACAACCGGAGGAGCAAGCACTGAAGCTTTCTTT. Its translation: CASSTTGGASTEAFF. The chain combines TRBV9 with TRBJ1-1, with D hard to call. This CDR3 comprises 15 residues. V was trimmed by 4 bases and J by 4 bases, leaving 17 bases between them. Germline assignment: CDR1 SGDLS and CDR2 YYNGEE.

This clonotype occurred a few times. The rearrangement joins TRBV5-1 to TRBJ2-3, with 11 bases aligning to TRBD2. CDR1 is SGHRS, CDR2 YFSETQ, per germline. This CDR3 is 20 amino acids long. The J segment lost 2 bases and the V segment lost 0 bases, leaving 14 bases of the junction unmatched. In DNA, the CDR3 is TGCGCCAGCAGCTTGGCCCTTGGAGTAGCGGGGGGGGGCCTCACAGATACGCAGTATTTT. The encoded protein is CASSLALGVAGGGLTDTQYF.

The rearrangement uses TRBV2 and TRBJ2-5; D gene unclear. The germline V gene encodes CDR1 SNHLY and CDR2 FYNNEI. The CDR3 spans 15 residues. With 3 bases removed from V and 1 base from J, the gap between germline ends came to 12 bases. Here the CDR3 reads CASSDSIGGQETQYF. CDR3 nucleotide sequence: TGTGCCAGCAGTGATTCGATAGGCGGCCAAGAGACCCAGTACTTC.

The sample holds a few counts of this clonotype. The gene calls are TRBV6-1 and TRBJ2-7; D possibly corresponds to TRBD1 (6 bases). The CDR3 has 15 amino acids. Germline V CDR1 and CDR2: MNHNS, SASEGT. V lost 1 base and J 2 bases, leaving 12 bases between the germline ends. CDR3 sequence (DNA): TGTGCCAGCAGTGAAGAAGGGGGTTGGACCTACGAGCAGTACTTC. It is translated as CASSEEGGWTYEQYF.

This clonotype was found a few times. The chain uses TRBV12-3 or TRBV12-4 and TRBJ2-7, with TRBD1 identical over 9 bases. The V segment lost 6 bases and the J segment 6 bases; nucleotides outside the gene matches: 9. This CDR3 is 14 amino acids long. The CDR3 nucleotides read TGTGCCAGCAGCCCCCGGGACAGGGTAGCCGAGCAGTACTTC. Its protein is CASSPRDRVAEQYF.

The J gene is TRBJ2-7, the V gene TRBV2; 10 nucleotides line up with TRBD1. This CDR3 spans 13 amino acids. The junction had 4 bases not matched to a gene; V was cut back by 9 bases and J by 2 bases. Germline V CDR1 and CDR2: SNHLY, FYNNEI. Here the CDR3 reads CARRDRGAYEQYF. The CDR3 bases are TGTGCCAGGAGGGACAGGGGCGCCTACGAGCAGTACTTC.

CDR3 DNA sequence: TGTGCCAGTAGTATGCAGGGGACGAACACCGGGGAGCTGTTTTTT. Translation: CASSMQGTNTGELFF. This chain links TRBV19 with TRBJ2-2; weak D call: TRBD1 (6 bases). V lost 3 bases, J lost 0 bases, and 8 bases lay in between. The germline V gene encodes CDR1 LNHDA and CDR2 SQIVND (reference sequence). The CDR3 is 15 residues long. The variable domain in full, completed from reference TRBV19 and TRBJ2-2, reads DGGITQSPKYLFRKEGQNVTLSCEQNLNHDAMYWYRQDPGQGLRLIYYSQIVNDFQKGDIAEGYSVSREKKESFPLTVTSAQKNPTAFYLCASSMQGTNTGELFFGEGSRLTVL.